This T cell receptor (beta chain) was sequenced for a study of T cell responses to AZD1222 COVID-19 vaccine. Study outcomes and limitations: After the peak T cell response, and only then, were repertoires sampled. Mostly white British, mostly female donors; authors suggested clonal diversity may be underestimated.

This clone was counted once. Its matching antigen is unknown. Only in-frame clones appear in the TCRdb table, and some are missing; sequencing was by immunoSEQ multiplex PCR. In the table there are roughly 180,000 clones, approximately 93% of which are singletons. Trimming took 0 bases from V and 5 from J; bases not matched to a gene: 4. CDR1 and CDR2 (germline): LNHNV, YYDKDF (reference sequence). This CDR3 is built from 14 residues. The sequence derives from an adult who received the AZD1222 COVID-19 vaccine. Sequencing used peripheral blood, obtained 28 days after the second AZD1222 dose. The rearrangement uses TRBV15 and TRBJ2-7; 7 nucleotides line up with TRBD2. CDR3 amino acids: CATSRDSGGDEQYF. DNA of the CDR3: TGTGCCACCAGCAGAGATTCTGGGGGGGACGAGCAGTACTTC. Full variable domain (missing parts from reference TRBV15 and TRBJ2-7): DAMVIQNPRYQVTQFGKPVTLSCSQTLNHNVMYWYQQKSSQAPKLLFHYYDKDFNNEADTPDNFQSRRPNTSFCFLDIRSPGLGDTAMYLCATSRDSGGDEQYFGPGTRLTVT.